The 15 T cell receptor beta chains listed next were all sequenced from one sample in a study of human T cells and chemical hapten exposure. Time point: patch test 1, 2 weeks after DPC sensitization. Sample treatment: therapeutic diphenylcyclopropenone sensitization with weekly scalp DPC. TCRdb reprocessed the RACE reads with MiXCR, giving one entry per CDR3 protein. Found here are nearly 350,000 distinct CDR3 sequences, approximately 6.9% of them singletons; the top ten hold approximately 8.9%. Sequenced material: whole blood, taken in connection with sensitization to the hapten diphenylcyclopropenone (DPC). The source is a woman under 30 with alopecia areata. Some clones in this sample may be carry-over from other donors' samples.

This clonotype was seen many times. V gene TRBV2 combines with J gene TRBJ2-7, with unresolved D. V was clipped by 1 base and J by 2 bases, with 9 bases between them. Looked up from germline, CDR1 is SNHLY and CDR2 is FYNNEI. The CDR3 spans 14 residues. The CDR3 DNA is TGTGCCAGCAGTGAAGGGTTGGAAACCTACGAGCAGTACTTC. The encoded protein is CASSEGLETYEQYF.

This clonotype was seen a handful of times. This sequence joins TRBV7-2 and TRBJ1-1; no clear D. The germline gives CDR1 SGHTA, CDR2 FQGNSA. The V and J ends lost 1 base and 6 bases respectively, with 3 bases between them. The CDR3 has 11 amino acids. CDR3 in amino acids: CASSLEPEAFF. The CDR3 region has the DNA TGTGCCAGCAGCTTAGAGCCTGAAGCTTTCTTT.

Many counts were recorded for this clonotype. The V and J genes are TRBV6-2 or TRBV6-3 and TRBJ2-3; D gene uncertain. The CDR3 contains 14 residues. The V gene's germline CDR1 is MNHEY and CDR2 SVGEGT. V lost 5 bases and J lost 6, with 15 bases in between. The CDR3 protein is CASSPGPNLDTQYF. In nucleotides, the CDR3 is TGTGCCAGCAGTCCGGGCCCCAATTTGGATACGCAGTATTTT.

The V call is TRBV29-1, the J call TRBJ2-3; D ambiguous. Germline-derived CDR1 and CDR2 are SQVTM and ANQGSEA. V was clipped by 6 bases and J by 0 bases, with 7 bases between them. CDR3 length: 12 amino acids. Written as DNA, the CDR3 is TGCAGCGTCGGACGGAGCACAGATACGCAGTATTTT. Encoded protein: CSVGRSTDTQYF.

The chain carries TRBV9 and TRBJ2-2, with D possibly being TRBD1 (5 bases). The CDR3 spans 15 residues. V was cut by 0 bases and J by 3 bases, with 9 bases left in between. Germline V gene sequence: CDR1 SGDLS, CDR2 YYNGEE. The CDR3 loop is CASSVGTLDTGELFF. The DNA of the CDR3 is TGTGCCAGCAGCGTAGGGACACTCGACACCGGGGAGCTGTTTTTT.

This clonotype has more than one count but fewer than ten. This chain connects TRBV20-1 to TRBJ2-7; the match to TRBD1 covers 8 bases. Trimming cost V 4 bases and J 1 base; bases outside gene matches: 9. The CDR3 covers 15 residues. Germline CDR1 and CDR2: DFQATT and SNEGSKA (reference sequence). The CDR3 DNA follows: TGCAGTGCTATTAATCCGGGACAGGATTCCTACGAGCAGTACTTC. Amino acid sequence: CSAINPGQDSYEQYF.

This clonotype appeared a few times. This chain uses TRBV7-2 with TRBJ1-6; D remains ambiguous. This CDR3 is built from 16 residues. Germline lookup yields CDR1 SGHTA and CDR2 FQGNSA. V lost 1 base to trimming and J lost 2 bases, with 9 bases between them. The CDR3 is CASSLVIGAYNSPLHF. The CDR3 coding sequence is TGTGCCAGCAGCTTAGTTATAGGTGCCTATAATTCACCCCTCCACTTT.

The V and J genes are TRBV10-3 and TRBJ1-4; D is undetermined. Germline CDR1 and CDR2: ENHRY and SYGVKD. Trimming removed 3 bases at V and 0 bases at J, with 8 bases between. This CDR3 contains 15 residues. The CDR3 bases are TGTGCCATCAGTGATTCCCGGGCAACTAATGAAAAACTGTTTTTT. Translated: CAISDSRATNEKLFF.

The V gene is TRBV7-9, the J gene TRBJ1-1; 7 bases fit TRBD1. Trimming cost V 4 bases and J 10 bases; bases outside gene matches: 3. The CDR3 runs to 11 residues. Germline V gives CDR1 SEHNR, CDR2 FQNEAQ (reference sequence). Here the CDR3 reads CASSSGGLAFF. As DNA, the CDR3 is TGTGCCAGCAGCTCAGGGGGATTAGCTTTCTTT.

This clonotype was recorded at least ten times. CDR3 in amino acids: CASSEGLQYF. The CDR3 DNA follows: TGTGCCAGCAGTGAAGGGTTGCAGTACTTC. V gene TRBV6-1 combines with J gene TRBJ2-7; D uncertain. Trimming shortened V by 1 base and J by 9 bases, and 4 bases separated the two germline ends. The CDR3 is 10 residues long. Germline V lookup: CDR1 MNHNS, CDR2 SASEGT.

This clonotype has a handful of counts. The CDR3 is CASSRTGAAYEQYF. The CDR3 coding sequence is TGTGCCAGCAGTCGAACAGGGGCGGCCTACGAGCAGTACTTC. The gene calls are TRBV27 and TRBJ2-7; 7 nucleotides line up with TRBD1. Germline loops: CDR1 MNHEY, CDR2 SMNVEV (reference sequence). The CDR3 is made up of 14 amino acids. The V and J ends lost 5 bases and 2 bases, in that order; junction bases with no gene match: 6.

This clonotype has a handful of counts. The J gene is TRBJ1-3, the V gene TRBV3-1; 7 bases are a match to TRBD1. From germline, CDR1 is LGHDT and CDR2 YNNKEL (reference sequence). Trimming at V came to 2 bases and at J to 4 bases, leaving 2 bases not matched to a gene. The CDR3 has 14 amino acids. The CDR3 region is CASSQTGVGNTIYF. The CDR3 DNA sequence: TGTGCCAGCAGCCAAACAGGGGTGGGAAACACCATATATTTT.

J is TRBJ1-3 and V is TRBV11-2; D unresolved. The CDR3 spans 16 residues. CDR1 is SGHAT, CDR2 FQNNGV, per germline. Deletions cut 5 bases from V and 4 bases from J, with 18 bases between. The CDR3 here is CASSGIGLYVGNTIYF. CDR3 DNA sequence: TGTGCCAGCAGCGGTATAGGACTTTACGTCGGAAACACCATATATTTT.

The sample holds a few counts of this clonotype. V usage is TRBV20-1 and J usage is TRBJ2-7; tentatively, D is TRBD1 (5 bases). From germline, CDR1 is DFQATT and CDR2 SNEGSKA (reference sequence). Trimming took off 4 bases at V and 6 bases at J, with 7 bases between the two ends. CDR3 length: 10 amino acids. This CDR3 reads CSANRPEQYF. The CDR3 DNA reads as TGCAGTGCTAACAGGCCCGAGCAGTACTTC.

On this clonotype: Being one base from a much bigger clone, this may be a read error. As DNA, the CDR3 is TGTGCCAGCCAAGACAGGGCCAATCAGCCCCAGCATTTT. Translation: CASQDRANQPQHF. The chain carries TRBV7-8 and TRBJ1-5, with 7 bases that match TRBD1. Germline CDR1 is SGHVS and CDR2 is FQNEAQ. This CDR3 has 13 residues. V gave up 8 bases and J gave up 3 bases; unmatched junction bases: 4.